The T cell receptor beta chain under discussion was sequenced for a study of long-term antiretroviral therapy in people with HIV. Overall study context: The oldest samples precede the 2015 immediate-ART recommendation by about a decade.

Points from the study as a whole: Relative to transplant donor controls, diversity remained lower despite increasing after ART.

Assay version v3.0 of immunoSEQ was used, and it was run at survey level. Sequencing used immunoSEQ multiplex PCR; TCRdb keeps in-frame clones, though not all of them. The table lists 30,000 to 40,000 clones, more than 60% of them singletons. Worth noting for this clone: Its antigen is not identified.

V lost 4 bases and J lost 3, with 7 bases in between. This CDR3 contains 13 residues. Germline lookup yields CDR1 SGDLS and CDR2 YYNGEE. Every participant gave one or more pre-ART and two or more post-ART PBMC samples. Material: unsorted PBMCs, obtained 2 years after starting antiretroviral therapy. This TCR was sampled from a woman aged 50 to 60 with HIV. The chain combines TRBV9 with TRBJ2-2; no clear D. The CDR3 DNA reads as TGTGCCAGCAGCTCCCGGTACACCGGGGAGCTGTTTTTT. It yields the protein CASSSRYTGELFF.